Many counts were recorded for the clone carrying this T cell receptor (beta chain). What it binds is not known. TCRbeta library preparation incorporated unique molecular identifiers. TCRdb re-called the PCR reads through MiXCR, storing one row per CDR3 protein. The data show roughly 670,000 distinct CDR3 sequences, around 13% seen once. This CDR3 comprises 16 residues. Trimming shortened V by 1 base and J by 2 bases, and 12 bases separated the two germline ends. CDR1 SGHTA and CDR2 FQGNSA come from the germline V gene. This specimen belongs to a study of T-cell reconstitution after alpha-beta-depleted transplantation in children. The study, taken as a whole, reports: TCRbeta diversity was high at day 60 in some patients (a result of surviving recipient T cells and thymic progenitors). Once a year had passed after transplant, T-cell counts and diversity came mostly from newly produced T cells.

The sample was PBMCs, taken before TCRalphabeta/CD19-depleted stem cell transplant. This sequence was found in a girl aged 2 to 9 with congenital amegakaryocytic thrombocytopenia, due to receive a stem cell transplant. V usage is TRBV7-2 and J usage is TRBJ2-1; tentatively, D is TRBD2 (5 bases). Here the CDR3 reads CASSLVSGKPYNEQFF. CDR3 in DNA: TGTGCCAGCAGCTTAGTGTCCGGGAAACCCTACAATGAGCAGTTCTTC.